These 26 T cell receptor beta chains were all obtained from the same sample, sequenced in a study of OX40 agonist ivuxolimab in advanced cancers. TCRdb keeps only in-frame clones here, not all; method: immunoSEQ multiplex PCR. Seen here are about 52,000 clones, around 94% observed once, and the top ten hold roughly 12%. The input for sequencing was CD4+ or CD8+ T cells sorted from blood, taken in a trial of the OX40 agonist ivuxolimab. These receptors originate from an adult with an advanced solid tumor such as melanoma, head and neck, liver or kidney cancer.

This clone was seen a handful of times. The CDR3 loop is CASMYRGWDQPQHF. DNA for the CDR3: TGTGCCAGCATGTACAGGGGATGGGATCAGCCCCAGCATTTT. This chain joins TRBV28 and TRBJ1-5, with 7 bases that match TRBD1. Germline trimming cut 7 bases from V and 5 bases from J; bases unmatched to any gene: 8. The CDR3 runs to 14 residues. Per the germline V gene, CDR1 is MDHEN and CDR2 is SYDVKM.

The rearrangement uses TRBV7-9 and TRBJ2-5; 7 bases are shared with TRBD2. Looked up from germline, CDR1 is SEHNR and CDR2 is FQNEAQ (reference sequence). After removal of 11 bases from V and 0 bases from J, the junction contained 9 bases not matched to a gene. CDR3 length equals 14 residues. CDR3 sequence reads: CAGGGLPNQETQYF. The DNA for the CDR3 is TGTGCCGGCGGGGGACTACCAAACCAAGAGACCCAGTACTTC.

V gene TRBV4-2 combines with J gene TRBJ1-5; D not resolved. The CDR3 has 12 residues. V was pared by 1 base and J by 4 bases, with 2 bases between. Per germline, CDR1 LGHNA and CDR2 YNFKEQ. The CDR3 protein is CASSQGNQPQHF. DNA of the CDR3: TGTGCCAGCAGCCAAGGAAATCAGCCCCAGCATTTT.

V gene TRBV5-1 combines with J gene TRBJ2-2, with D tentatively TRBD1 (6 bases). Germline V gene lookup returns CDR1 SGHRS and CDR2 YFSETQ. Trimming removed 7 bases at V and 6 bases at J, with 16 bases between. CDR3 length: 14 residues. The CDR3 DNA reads TGCGCCAGCTCCGGGACATTTGTACCCGGGGAGCTGTTTTTT. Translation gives CASSGTFVPGELFF.

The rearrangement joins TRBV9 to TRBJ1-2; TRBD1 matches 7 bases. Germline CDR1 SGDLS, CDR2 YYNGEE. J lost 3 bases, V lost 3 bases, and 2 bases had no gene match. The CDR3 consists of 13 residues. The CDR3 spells CASSAGQDYGYTF. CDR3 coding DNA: TGTGCCAGCAGCGCCGGACAGGACTATGGCTACACCTTC.

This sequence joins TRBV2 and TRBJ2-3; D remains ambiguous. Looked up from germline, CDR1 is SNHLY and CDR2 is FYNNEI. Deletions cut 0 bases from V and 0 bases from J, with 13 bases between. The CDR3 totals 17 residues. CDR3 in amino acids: CASSEAPEVPSTDTQYF. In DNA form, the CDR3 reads TGTGCCAGCAGTGAAGCCCCTGAGGTGCCAAGCACAGATACGCAGTATTTT.

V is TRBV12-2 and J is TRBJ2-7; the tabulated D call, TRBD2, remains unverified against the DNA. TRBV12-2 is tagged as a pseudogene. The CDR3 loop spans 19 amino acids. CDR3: CASRPPRTSGGQTLYEQYF. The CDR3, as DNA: TGTGCAAGTCGCCCCCCGAGGACTAGCGGGGGGCAAACACTTTACGAGCAGTACTTC.

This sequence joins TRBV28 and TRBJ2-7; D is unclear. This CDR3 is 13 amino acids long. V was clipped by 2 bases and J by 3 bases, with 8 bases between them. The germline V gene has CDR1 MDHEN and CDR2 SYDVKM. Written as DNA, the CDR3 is TGTGCCAGCAGTTTAGGCACCCACTACGAGCAGTACTTC. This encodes CASSLGTHYEQYF.

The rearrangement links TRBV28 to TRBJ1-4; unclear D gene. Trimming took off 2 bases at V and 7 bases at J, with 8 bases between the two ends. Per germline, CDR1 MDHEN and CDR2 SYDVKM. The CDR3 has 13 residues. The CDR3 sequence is CASSLEEPEKLFF. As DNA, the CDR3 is TGTGCCAGCAGTTTAGAGGAGCCTGAAAAACTGTTTTTT.

CDR3 residues: CASSTTSGGLNEQFF. CDR3 sequence (DNA): TGTGCCAGCAGCACCACTAGCGGAGGACTCAATGAGCAGTTCTTC. The gene calls are TRBV9 and TRBJ2-1, with TRBD2 matching over 8 bases. The CDR3 contains 15 residues. The germline gives CDR1 SGDLS, CDR2 YYNGEE. The J segment lost 6 bases and the V segment lost 4 bases, leaving 9 bases of the junction unmatched.

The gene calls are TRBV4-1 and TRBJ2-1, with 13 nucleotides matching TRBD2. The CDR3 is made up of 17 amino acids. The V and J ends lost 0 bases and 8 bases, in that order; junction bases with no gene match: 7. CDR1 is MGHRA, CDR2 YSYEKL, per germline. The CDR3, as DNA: TGCGCCAGCAGCCAAGAACTAGCGGGAGGGATCGGCTATGAGCAGTTCTTC. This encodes CASSQELAGGIGYEQFF.

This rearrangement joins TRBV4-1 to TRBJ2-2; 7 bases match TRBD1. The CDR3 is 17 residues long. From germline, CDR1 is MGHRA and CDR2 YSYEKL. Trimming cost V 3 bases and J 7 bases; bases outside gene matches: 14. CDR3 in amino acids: CASSHLQGRSVGGELFF. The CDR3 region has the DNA TGCGCCAGCAGCCACCTACAGGGGCGCTCAGTTGGCGGGGAGCTGTTTTTT.

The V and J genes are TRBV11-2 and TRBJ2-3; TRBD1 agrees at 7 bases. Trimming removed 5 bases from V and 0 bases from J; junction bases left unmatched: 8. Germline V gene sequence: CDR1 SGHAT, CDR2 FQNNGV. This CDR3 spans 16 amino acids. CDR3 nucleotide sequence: TGTGCCAGCAGCCCGTGGGACAGACTAAGCACAGATACGCAGTATTTT. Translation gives CASSPWDRLSTDTQYF.

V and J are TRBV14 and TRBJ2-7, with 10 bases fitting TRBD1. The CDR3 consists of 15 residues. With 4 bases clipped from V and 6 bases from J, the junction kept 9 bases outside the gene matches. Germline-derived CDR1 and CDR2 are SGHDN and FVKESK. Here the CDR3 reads CASSPRRTGGSEQYF. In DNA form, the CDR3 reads TGTGCCAGCAGCCCCAGAAGGACAGGGGGAAGCGAGCAGTACTTC.

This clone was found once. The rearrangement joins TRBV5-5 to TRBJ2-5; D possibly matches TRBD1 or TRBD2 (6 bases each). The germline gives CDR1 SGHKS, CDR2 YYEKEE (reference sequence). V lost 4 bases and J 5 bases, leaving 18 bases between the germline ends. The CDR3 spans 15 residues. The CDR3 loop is CASSVTGAVLETQYF. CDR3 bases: TGTGCCAGCAGCGTTACGGGGGCAGTTTTGGAGACCCAGTACTTC.

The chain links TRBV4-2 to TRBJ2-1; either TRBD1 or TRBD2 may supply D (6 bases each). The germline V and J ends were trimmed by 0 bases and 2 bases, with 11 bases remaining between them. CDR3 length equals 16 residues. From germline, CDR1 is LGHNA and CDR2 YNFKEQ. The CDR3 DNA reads TGTGCCAGCAGCCAAGAAGGGGGGATGGCCTACAATGAGCAGTTCTTC. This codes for CASSQEGGMAYNEQFF.

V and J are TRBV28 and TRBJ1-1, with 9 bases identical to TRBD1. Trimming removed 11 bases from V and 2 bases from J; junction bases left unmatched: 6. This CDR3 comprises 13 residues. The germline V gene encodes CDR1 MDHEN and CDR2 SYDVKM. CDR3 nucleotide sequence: TGTGCCGGCATGGACAGGGGTAACACTGAAGCTTTCTTT. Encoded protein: CAGMDRGNTEAFF.

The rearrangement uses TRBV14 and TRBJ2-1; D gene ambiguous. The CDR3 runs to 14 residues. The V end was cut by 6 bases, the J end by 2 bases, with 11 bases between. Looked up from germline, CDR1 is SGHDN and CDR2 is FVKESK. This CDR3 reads CASSSRATYNEQFF. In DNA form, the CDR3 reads TGTGCCAGCAGTTCCCGGGCAACCTACAATGAGCAGTTCTTC.

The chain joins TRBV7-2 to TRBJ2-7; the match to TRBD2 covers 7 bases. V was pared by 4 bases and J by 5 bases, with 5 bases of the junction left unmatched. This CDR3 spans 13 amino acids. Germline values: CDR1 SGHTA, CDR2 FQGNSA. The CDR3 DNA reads TGTGCCAGCAGCTGGGGACTACGGGACGAGCAGTACTTC. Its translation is CASSWGLRDEQYF.

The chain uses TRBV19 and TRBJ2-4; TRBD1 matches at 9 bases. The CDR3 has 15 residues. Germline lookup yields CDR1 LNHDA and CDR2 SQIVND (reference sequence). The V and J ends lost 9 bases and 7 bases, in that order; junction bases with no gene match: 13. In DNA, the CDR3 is TGTGCCAGCCATCCCACAGGGGGCCCCGGTAACATTCAGTACTTC. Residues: CASHPTGGPGNIQYF.

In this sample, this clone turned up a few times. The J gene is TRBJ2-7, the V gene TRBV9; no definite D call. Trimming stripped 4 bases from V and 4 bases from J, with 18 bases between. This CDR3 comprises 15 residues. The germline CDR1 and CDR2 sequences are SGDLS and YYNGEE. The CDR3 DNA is TGTGCCAGCAGCCCGTCAGTCGTCACCGAATACGAGCAGTACTTC. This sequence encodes CASSPSVVTEYEQYF.

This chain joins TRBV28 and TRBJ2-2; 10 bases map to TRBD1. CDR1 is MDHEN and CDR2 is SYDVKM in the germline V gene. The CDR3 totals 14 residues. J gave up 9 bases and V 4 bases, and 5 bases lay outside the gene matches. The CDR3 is CASSSETGGRELFF. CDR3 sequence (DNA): TGTGCCAGCAGTTCGGAGACAGGGGGCCGGGAGCTGTTTTTT.

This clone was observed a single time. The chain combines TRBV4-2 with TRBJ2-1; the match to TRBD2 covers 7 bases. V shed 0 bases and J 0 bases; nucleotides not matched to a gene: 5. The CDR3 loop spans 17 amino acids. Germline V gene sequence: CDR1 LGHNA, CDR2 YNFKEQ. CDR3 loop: CASSQDRGGSSYNEQFF. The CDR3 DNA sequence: TGTGCCAGCAGCCAAGATAGAGGCGGGAGCTCCTACAATGAGCAGTTCTTC.

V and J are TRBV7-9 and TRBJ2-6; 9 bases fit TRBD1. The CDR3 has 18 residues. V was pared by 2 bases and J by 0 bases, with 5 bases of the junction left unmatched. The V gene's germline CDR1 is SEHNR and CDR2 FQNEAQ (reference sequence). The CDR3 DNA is TGTGCCAGCAGCTTAAATGGACAGGGGTACTCTGGGGCCAACGTCCTGACTTTC. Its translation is CASSLNGQGYSGANVLTF.

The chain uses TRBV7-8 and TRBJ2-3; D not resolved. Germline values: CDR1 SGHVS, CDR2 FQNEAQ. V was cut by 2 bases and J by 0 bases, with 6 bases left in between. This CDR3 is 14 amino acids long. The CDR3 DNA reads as TGTGCCAGCAGCTTACTCCGCAGCACAGATACGCAGTATTTT. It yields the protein CASSLLRSTDTQYF.

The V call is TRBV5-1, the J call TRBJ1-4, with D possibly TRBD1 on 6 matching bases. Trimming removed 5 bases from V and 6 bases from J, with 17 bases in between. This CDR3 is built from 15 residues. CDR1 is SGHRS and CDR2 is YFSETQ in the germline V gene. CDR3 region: CASSLTGAMDEKLFF. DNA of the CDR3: TGCGCCAGCAGTCTGACGGGGGCCATGGATGAAAAACTGTTTTTT. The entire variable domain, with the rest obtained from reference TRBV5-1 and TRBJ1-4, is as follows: KAGVTQTPRYLIKTRGQQVTLSCSPISGHRSVSWYQQTPGQGLQFLFEYFSETQRNKGNFPGRFSGRQFSNSRSEMNVSTLELGDSALYLCASSLTGAMDEKLFFGSGTQLSVL.